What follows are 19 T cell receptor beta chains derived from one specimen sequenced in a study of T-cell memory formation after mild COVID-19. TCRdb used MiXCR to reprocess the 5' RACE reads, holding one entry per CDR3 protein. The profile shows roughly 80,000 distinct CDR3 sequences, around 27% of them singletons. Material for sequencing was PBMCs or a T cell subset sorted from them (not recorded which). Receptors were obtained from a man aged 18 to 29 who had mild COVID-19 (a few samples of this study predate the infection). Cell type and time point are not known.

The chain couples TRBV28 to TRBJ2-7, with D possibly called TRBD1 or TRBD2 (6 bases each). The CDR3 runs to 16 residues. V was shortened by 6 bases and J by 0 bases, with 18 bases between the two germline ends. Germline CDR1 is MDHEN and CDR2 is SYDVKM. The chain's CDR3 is CASSSTSSGASYEQYF. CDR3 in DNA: TGTGCCAGCAGCTCGACCTCCTCGGGGGCCTCCTACGAGCAGTACTTC. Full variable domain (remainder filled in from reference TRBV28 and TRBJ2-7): DVKVTQSSRYLVKRTGEKVFLECVQDMDHENMFWYRQDPGLGLRLIYFSYDVKMKEKGDIPEGYSVSREKKERFSLILESASTNQTSMYLCASSSTSSGASYEQYFGPGTRLTVT.

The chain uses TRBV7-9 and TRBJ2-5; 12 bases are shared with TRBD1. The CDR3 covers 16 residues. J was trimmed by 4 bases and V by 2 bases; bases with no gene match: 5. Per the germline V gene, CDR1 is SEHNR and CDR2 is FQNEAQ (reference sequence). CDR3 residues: CASSLPWGQGAETQYF. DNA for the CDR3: TGTGCCAGCAGCTTACCTTGGGGACAGGGGGCAGAGACCCAGTACTTC. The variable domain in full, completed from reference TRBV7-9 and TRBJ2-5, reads DTGVSQNPRHKITKRGQNVTFRCDPISEHNRLYWYRQTLGQGPEFLTYFQNEAQLEKSRLLSDRFSAERPKGSFSTLEIQRTEQGDSAMYLCASSLPWGQGAETQYFGPGTRLLVL.

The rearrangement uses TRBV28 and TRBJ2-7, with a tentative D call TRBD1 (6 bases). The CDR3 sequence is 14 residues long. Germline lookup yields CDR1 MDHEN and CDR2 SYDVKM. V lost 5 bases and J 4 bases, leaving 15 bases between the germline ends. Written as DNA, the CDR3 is TGTGCCAGCAGTGACCCCCTAACAGGGTACGAGCAGTACGTC. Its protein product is CASSDPLTGYEQYV.

As DNA, the CDR3 is TGTGCCAGCAGCCATTGGACAGTTCCCGGGTATGGCTACACCTTC. Translating it yields CASSHWTVPGYGYTF. The chain has TRBV3-1 and TRBJ1-2; a weak D match, TRBD1 (6 bases). CDR3 length: 15 residues. V was cut by 3 bases and J by 5 bases, with 16 bases left in between. Germline V gene data show CDR1 as LGHDT and CDR2 as YNNKEL (reference sequence).

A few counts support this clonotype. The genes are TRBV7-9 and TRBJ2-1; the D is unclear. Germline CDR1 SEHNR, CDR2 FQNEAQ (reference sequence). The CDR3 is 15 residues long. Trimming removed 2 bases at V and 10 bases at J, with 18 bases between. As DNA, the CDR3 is TGTGCCAGCAGCTTATCGACGAGAGTACACCCCGAGCAGTTCTTC. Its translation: CASSLSTRVHPEQFF.

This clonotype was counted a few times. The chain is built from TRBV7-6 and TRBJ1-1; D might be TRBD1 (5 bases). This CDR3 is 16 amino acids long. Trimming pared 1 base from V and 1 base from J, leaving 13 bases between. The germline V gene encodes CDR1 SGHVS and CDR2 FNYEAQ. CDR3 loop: CASSLGSGTGNTEAFF. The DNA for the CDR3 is TGTGCCAGCAGCTTAGGGTCAGGGACGGGGAACACTGAAGCTTTCTTT.

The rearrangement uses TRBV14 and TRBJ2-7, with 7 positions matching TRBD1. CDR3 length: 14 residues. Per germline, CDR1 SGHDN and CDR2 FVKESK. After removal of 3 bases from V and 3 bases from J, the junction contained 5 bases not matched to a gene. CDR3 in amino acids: CASSQGAGGYEQYF. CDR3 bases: TGTGCCAGCAGCCAGGGCGCAGGGGGCTACGAGCAGTACTTC.

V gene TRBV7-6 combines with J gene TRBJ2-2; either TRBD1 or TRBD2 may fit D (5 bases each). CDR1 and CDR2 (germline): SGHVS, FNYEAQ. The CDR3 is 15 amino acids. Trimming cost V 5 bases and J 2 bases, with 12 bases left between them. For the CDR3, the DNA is TGTGCCAGCAGCGCCCGGGACCGAAACACCGGGGAGCTGTTTTTT. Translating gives CASSARDRNTGELFF.

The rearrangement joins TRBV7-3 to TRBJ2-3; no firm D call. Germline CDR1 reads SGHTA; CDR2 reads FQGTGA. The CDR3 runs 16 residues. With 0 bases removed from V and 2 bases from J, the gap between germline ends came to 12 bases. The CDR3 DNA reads TGTGCCAGCAGCTTAACCGCGCGCGGATACACAGATACGCAGTATTTT. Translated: CASSLTARGYTDTQYF.

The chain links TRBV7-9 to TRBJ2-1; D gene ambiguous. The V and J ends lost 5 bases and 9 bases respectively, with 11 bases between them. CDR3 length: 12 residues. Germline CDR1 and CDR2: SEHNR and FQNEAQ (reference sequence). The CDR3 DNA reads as TGTGCCAGCAGCCCGTACCTCGGTGAGCAGTTCTTC. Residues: CASSPYLGEQFF.

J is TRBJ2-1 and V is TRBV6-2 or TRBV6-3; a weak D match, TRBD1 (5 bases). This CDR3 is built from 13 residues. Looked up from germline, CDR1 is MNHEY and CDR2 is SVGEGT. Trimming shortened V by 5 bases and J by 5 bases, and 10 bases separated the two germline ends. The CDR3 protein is CASSPKGNNEQFF. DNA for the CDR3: TGTGCCAGCAGTCCCAAGGGGAACAATGAGCAGTTCTTC.

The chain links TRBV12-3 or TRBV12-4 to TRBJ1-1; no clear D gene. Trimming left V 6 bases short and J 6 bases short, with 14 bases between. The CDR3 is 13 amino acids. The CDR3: CASRNRPNPEAFF. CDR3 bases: TGTGCCAGCAGGAACCGACCGAATCCTGAAGCTTTCTTT.

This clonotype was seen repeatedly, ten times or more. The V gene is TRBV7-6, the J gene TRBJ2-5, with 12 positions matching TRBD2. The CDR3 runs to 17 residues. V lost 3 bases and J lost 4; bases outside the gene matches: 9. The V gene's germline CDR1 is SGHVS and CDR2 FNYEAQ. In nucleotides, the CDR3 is TGTGCCAGCAGCTTGCAACTAGCGGGGGGCTCCCGAGAGACCCAGTACTTC. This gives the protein CASSLQLAGGSRETQYF. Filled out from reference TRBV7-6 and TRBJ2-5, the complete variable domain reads GAGVSQSPRYKVTKRGQDVALRCDPISGHVSLYWYRQALGQGPEFLTYFNYEAQQDKSGLPNDRFSAERPEGSISTLTIQRTEQRDSAMYRCASSLQLAGGSRETQYFGPGTRLLVL.

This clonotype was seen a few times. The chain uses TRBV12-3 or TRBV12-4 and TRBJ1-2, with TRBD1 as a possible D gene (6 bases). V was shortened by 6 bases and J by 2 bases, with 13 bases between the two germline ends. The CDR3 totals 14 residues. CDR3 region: CASSVGGANYGYTF. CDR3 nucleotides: TGTGCCAGCAGCGTGGGGGGCGCGAACTATGGCTACACCTTC.

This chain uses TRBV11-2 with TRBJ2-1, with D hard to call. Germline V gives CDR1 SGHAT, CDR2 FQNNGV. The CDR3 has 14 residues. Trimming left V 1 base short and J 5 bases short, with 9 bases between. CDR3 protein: CASSLVIDHNEQFF. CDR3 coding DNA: TGTGCCAGCAGCTTAGTAATCGACCACAATGAGCAGTTCTTC.

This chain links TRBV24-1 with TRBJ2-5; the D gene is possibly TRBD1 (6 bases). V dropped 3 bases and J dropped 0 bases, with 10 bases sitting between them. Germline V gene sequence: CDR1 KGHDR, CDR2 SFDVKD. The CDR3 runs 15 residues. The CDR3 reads CATSDAAGDQETQYF. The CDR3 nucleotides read TGTGCCACCAGTGATGCCGCAGGGGACCAAGAGACCCAGTACTTC.

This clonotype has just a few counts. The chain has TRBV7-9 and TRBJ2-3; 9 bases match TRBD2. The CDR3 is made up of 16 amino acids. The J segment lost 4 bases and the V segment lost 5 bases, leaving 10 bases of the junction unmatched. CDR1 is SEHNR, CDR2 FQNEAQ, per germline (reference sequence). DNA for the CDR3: TGTGCCAGCAGCCCGACCCTGGGCGGGGGGGCAGATACGCAGTATTTT. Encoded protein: CASSPTLGGGADTQYF.

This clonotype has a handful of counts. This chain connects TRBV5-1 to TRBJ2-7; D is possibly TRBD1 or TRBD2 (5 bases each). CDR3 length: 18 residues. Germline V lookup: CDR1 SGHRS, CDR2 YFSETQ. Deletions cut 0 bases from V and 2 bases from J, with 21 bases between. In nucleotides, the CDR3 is TGCGCCAGCAGCTTGGCCTTGGCAGGGCTTACGGGACCCTACGAGCAGTACTTC. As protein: CASSLALAGLTGPYEQYF.

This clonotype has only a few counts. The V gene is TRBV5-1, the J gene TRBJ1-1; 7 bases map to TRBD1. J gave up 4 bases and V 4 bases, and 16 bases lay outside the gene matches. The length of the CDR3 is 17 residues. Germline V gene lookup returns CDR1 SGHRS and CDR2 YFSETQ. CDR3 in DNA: TGCGCCAGCAGCACGGGGGACAGTTTACGGAGGGGCACTGAAGCTTTCTTT. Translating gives CASSTGDSLRRGTEAFF.